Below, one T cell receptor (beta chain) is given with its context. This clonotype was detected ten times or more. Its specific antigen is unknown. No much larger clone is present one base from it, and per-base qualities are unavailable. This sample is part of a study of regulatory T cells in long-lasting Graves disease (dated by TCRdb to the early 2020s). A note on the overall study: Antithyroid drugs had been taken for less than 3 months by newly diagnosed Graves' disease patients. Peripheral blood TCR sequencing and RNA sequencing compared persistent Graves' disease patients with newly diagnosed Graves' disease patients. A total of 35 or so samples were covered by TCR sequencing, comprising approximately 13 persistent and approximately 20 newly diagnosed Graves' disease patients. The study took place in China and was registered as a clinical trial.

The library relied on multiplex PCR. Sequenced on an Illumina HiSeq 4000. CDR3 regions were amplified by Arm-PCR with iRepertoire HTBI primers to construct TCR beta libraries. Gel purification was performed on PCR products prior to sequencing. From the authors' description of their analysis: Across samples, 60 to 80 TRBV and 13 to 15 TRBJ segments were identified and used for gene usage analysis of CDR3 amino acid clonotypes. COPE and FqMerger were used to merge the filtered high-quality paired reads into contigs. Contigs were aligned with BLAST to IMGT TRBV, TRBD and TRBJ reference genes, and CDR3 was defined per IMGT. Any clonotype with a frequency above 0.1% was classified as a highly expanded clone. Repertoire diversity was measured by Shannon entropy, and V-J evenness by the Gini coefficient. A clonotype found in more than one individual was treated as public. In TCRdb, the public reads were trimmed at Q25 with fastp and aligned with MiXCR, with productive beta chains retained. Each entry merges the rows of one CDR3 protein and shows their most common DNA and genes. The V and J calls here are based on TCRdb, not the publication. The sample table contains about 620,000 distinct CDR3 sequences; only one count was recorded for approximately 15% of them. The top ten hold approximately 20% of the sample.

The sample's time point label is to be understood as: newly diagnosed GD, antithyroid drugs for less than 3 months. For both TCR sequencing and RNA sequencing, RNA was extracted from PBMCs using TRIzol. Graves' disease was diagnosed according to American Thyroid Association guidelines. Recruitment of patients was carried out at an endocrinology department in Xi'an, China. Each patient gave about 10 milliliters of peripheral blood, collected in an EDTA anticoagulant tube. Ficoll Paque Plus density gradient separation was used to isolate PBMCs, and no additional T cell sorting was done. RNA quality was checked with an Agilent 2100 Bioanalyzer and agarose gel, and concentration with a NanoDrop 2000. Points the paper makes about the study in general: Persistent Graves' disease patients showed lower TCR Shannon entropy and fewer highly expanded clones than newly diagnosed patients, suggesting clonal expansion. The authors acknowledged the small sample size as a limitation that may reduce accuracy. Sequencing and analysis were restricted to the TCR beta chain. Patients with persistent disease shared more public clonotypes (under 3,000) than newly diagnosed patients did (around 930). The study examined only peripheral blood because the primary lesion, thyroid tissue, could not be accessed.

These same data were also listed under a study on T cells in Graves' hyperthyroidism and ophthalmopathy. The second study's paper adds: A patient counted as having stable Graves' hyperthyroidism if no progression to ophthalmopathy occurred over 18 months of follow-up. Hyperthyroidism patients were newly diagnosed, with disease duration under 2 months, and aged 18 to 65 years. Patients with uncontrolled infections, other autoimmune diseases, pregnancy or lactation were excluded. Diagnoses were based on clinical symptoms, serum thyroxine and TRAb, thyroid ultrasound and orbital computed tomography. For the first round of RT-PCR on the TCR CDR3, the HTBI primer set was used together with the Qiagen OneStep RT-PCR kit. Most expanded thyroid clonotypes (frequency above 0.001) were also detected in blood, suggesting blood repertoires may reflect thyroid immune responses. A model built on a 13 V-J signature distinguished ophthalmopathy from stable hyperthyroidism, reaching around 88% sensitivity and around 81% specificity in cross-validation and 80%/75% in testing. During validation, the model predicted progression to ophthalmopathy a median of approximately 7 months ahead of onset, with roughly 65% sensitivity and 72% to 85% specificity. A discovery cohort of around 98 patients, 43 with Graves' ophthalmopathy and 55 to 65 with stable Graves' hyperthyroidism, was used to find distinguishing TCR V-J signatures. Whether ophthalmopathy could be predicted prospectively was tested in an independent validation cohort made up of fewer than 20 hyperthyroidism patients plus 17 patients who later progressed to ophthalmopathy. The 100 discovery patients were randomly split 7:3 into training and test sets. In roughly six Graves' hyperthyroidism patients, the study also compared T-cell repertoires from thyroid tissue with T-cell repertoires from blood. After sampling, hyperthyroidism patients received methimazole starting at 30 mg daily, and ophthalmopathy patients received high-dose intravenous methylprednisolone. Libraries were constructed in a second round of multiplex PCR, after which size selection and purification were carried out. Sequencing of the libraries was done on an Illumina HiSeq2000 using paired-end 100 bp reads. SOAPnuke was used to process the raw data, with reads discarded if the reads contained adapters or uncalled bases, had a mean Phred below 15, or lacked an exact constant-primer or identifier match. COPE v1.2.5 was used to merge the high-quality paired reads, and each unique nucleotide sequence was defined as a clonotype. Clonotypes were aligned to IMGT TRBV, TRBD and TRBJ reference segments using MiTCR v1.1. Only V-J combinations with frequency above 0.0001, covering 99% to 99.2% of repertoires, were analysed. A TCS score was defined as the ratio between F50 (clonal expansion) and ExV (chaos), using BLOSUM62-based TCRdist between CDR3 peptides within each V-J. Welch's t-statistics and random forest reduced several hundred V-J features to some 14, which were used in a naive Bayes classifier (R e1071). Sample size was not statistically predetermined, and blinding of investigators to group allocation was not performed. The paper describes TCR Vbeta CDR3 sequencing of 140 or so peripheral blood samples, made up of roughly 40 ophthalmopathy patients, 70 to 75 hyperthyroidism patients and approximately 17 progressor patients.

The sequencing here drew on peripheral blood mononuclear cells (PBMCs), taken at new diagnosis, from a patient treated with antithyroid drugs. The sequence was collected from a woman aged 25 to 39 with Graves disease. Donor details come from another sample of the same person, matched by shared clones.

The nucleotide sequence is TGTGCCAGCAGTCCCAACGGGACAAAAAACATTCAGTACTTC. Translated, this gives CASSPNGTKNIQYF. The rearranged chain carries TRBV12-3 or TRBV12-4 and TRBJ2-4; a tentative D call is TRBD1 (6 bases match). Its CDR3 holds 14 amino acids, cysteine through phenylalanine. The kept DNA is CDR3 alone, 42 bases in frame from the first base. V is clipped by 5 bases and J by 4 bases, and the sequence between their germline boundaries is 12 bases long.